What follows describes a single T cell receptor (beta chain). Its antigen is not known. The CDR3 end falls 3 residues outside the read, so it is completed with the germline J gene. The data belong to a study of T cell clonality in common variable immunodeficiency. Diagnosis required reduced IgG, IgA and/or IgM with specific antibody deficiency. Of CVID subjects, more than twelve were female and about 28 male, mean age approximately 40. Blood came from CVID subjects not ill and not taking immunomodulatory or immunosuppressive medication. Assay used: immunoSEQ multiplex PCR; TCRdb lists only in-frame clones, some missing. There are 6,500 to 8,500 clones in the sample, none observed a single time. The trim removed 5 bases at V and 5 bases at J, leaving 10 bases unmatched. The CDR3 is 15 amino acids. Germline assignment: CDR1 SGHVS and CDR2 FNYEAQ. Regarding the study as a whole: Common variable immunodeficiency TCR beta sequences reportedly had fewer deletions and N-nucleotide insertions. CVID subjects had higher TCRbeta clonality than healthy controls, most marked in about a third.

The sequence was obtained from a human donor with common variable immunodeficiency. The specimen sequenced was peripheral blood mononuclear cells. The chain uses TRBV7-6 and TRBJ2-7, with TRBD1 matching 9 bases. The part of the CDR3 DNA that was read is TGTGCCAGCAGCCCGCTGCTGGGACAGGGTCACGAG. This encodes CASSPLLGQGHE. In full, the CDR3 reads CASSPLLGQGHEQYF.